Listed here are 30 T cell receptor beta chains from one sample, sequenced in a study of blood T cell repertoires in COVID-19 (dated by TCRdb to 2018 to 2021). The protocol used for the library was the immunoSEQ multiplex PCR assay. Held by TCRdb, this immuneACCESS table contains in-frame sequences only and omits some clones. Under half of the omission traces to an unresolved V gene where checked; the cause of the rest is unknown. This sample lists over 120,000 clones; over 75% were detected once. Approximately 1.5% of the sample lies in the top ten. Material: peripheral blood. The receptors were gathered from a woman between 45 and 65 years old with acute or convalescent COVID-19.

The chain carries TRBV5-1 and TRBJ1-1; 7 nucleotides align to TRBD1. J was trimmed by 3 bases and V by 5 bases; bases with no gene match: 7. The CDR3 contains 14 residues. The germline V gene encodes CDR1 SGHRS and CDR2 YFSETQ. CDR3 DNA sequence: TGCGCCAGCAGGACGGGACAGCGATACACTGAAGCTTTCTTT. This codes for CASRTGQRYTEAFF. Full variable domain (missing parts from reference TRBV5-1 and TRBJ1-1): KAGVTQTPRYLIKTRGQQVTLSCSPISGHRSVSWYQQTPGQGLQFLFEYFSETQRNKGNFPGRFSGRQFSNSRSEMNVSTLELGDSALYLCASRTGQRYTEAFFGQGTRLTVV.

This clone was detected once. For the CDR3, the DNA is TGTGCCAGCAGTTATGGGGCAGCGACTAACTATGGCTACACCTTC. Amino acid sequence: CASSYGAATNYGYTF. The gene calls are TRBV6-5 and TRBJ1-2, with D tentatively TRBD1 (5 bases). Germline lookup yields CDR1 MNHEY and CDR2 SVGAGI. Trimming stripped 3 bases from V and 0 bases from J, with 11 bases between. This CDR3 region has 15 residues.

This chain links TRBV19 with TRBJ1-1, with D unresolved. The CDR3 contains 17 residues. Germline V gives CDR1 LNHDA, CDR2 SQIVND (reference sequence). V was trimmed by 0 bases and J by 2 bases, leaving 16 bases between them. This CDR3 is CASSIDFWEAINTEAFF. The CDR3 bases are TGTGCCAGTAGTATAGATTTTTGGGAGGCAATTAACACTGAAGCTTTCTTT.

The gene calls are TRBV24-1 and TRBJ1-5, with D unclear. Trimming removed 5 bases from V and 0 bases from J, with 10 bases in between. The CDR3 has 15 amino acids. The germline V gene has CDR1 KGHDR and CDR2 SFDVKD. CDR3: CATSARENSNQPQHF. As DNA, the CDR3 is TGTGCCACCAGTGCCCGGGAGAATAGCAATCAGCCCCAGCATTTT.

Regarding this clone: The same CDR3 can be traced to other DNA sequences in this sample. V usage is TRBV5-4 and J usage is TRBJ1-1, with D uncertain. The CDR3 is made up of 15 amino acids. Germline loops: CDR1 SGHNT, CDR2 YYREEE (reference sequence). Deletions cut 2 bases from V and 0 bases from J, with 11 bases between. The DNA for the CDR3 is TGTGCCAGCAGCTTAGCAGGAGGGCTGAACACTGAAGCTTTCTTT. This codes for CASSLAGGLNTEAFF.

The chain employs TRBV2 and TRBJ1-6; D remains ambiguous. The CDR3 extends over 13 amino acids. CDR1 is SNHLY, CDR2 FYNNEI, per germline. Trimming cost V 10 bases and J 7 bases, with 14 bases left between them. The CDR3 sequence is CATQTRENSPLHF. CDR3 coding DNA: TGTGCCACCCAGACTCGGGAGAATTCACCCCTCCACTTT.

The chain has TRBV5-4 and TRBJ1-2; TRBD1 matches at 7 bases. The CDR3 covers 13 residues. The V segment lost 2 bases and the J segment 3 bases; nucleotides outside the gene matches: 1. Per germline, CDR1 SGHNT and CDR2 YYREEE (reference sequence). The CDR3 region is CASSLTGDYGYTF. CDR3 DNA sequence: TGTGCCAGCAGCTTAACAGGGGACTATGGCTACACCTTC.

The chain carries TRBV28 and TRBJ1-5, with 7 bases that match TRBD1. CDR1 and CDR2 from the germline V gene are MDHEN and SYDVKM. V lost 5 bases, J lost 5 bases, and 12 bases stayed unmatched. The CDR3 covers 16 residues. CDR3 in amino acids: CASSQGGLQAHQPQHF. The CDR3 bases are TGTGCCAGCAGTCAGGGGGGCTTGCAGGCCCATCAGCCCCAGCATTTT.

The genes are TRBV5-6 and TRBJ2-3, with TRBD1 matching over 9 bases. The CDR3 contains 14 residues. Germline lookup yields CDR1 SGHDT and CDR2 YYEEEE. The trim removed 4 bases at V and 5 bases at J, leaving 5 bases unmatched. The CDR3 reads CASSTTGGRDTQYF. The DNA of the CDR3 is TGTGCCAGCAGCACGACAGGGGGTCGAGATACGCAGTATTTT.

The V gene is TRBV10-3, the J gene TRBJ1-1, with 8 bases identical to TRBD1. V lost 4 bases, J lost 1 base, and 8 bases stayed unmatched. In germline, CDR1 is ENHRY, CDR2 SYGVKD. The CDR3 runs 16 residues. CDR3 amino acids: CAISGSFGQGNTEAFF. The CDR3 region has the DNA TGTGCCATCAGTGGGAGTTTTGGACAGGGGAACACTGAAGCTTTCTTT.

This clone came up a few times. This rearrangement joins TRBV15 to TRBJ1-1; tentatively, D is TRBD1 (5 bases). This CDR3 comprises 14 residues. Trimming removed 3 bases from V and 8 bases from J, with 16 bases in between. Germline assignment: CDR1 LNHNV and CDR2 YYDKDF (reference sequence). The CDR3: CATSRTEPLLEAFF. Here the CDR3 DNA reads TGTGCCACCAGCAGGACAGAACCCCTCCTAGAAGCTTTCTTT.

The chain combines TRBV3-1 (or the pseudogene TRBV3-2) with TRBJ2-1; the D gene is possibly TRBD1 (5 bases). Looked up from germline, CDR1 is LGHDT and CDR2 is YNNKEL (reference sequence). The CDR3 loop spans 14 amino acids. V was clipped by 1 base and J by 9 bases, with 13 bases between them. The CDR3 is CASSQAQGVSEQFF. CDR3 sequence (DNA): TGTGCCAGCAGCCAAGCCCAGGGCGTCAGTGAGCAGTTCTTC.

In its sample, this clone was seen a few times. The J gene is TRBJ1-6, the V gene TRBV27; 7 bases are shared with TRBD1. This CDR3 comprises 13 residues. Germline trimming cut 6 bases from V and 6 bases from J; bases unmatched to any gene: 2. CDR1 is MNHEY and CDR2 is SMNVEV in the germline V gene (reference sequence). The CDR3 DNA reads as TGTGCCAGCAGCCGGGACAGTAATTCACCCCTCCACTTT. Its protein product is CASSRDSNSPLHF.

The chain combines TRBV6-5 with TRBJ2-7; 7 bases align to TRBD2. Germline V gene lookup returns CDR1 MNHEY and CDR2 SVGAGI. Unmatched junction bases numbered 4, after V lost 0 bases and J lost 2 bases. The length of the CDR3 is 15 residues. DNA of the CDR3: TGTGCCAGCAGTTACTCGAGGAGCGGGACCTACGAGCAGTACTTC. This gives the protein CASSYSRSGTYEQYF.

CDR3 in amino acids: CASSPGQGYNSPLHF. Here the CDR3 DNA reads TGTGCCAGCAGTCCCGGACAGGGATATAATTCACCCCTCCACTTT. This rearrangement joins TRBV6-6 to TRBJ1-6, with 8 nucleotides matching TRBD1. This CDR3 contains 15 residues. In germline, CDR1 is MNHNY, CDR2 SVGAGI (reference sequence). V lost 5 bases and J lost 4; bases outside the gene matches: 4.

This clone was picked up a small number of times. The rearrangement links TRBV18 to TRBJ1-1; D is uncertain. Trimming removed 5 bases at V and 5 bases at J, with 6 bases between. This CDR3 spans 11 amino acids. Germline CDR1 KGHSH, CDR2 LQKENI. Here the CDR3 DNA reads TGTGCCAGCTCATTGAGAACTGAAGCTTTCTTT. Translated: CASSLRTEAFF.

The CDR3 nucleotides are TGTGCCAGCAGCTTAGTCGCGACAGGGAGCGACGAGCAGTACTTC. This translates into CASSLVATGSDEQYF. The chain joins TRBV7-9 to TRBJ2-7; 7 bases agree with TRBD1. V lost 1 base and J lost 5; bases outside the gene matches: 8. Germline V gene lookup returns CDR1 SEHNR and CDR2 FQNEAQ (reference sequence). This CDR3 region has 15 residues.

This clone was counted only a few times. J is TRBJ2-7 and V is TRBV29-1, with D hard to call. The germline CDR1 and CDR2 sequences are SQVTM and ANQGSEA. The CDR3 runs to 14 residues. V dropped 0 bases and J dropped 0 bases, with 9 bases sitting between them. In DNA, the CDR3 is TGCAGCGTTGAAGATACTCGGAGCTCCTACGAGCAGTACTTC. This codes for CSVEDTRSSYEQYF.

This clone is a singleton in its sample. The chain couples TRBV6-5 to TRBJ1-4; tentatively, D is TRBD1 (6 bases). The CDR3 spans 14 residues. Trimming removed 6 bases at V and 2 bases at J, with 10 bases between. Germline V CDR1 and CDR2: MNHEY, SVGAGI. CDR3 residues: CASRTQGTNEKLFF. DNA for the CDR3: TGTGCCAGCAGGACTCAGGGGACTAATGAAAAACTGTTTTTT.

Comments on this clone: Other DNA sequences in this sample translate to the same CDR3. Here the CDR3 DNA reads TGTGCCAGCAGTTACGAGGGCAGGGGGAGGTCACCCCTCCACTTT. This translates into CASSYEGRGRSPLHF. This chain connects TRBV6-5 to TRBJ1-6; TRBD1 matches 7 bases. This CDR3 comprises 15 residues. Germline assignment: CDR1 MNHEY and CDR2 SVGAGI. V was pared by 2 bases and J by 10 bases, with 8 bases of the junction left unmatched.

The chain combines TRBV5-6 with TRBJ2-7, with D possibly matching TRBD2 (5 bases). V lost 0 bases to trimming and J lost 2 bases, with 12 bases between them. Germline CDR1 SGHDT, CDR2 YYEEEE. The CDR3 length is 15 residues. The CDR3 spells CASSLEAALPYEQYF. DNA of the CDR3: TGTGCCAGCAGCTTGGAAGCGGCGCTTCCCTACGAGCAGTACTTC.

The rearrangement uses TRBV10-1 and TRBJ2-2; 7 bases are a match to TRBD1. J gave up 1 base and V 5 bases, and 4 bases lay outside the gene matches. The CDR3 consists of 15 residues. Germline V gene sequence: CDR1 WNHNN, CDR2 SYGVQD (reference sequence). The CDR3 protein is CASSMTGRNTGELFF. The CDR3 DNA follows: TGCGCCAGCAGTATGACAGGGCGGAACACCGGGGAGCTGTTTTTT.

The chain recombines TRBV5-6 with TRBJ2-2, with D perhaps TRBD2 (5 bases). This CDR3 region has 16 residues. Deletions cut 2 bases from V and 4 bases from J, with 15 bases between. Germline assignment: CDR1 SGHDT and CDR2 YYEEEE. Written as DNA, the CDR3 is TGTGCCAGCAGCTTTTTCGGGCAAGAGGGCACCGGGGAGCTGTTTTTT. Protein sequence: CASSFFGQEGTGELFF.

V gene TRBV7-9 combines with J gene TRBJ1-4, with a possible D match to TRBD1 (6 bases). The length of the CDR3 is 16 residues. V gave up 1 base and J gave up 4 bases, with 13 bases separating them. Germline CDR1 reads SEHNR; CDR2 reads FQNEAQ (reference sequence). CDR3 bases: TGTGCCAGCAGCTTAGGTGAAGGGGGTGTTAATGAAAAACTGTTTTTT. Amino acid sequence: CASSLGEGGVNEKLFF.

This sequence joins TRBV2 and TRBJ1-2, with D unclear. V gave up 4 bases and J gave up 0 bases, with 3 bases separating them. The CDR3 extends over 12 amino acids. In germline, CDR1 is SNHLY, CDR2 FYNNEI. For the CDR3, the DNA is TGTGCCAGCAGTGCTGCTAACTATGGCTACACCTTC. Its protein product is CASSAANYGYTF.

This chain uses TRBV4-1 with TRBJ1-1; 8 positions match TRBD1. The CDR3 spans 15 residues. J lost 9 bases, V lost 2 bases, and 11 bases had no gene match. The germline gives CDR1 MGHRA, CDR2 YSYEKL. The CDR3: CASSQPTGDTGKAFF. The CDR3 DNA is TGCGCCAGCAGCCAACCGACAGGGGATACGGGGAAAGCTTTCTTT.

CDR3 amino acids: CASSEAGYRASGTEAFF. As DNA, the CDR3 is TGTGCCAGCAGTGAAGCGGGGTACAGGGCGAGCGGCACTGAAGCTTTCTTT. The chain joins TRBV2 to TRBJ1-1; possible D gene TRBD1, 6 bases. The length of the CDR3 is 17 residues. Germline loops: CDR1 SNHLY, CDR2 FYNNEI. Between the trimmed V and J ends, which lost 0 bases and 4 bases, there was a span of 18 bases.

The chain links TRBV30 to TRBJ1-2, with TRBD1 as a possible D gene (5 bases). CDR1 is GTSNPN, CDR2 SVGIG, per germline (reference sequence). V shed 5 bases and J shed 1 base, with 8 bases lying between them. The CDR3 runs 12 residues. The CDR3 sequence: CAWGQGNYGYTF. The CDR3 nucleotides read TGTGCCTGGGGGCAGGGTAACTATGGCTACACCTTC.

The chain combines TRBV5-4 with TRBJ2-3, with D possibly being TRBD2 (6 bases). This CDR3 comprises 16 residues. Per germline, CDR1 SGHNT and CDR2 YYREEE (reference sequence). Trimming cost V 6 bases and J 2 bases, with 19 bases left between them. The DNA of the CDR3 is TGTGCCAGCATTTTTTCCGGGGGAACCGCCACAGATACGCAGTATTTT. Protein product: CASIFSGGTATDTQYF.

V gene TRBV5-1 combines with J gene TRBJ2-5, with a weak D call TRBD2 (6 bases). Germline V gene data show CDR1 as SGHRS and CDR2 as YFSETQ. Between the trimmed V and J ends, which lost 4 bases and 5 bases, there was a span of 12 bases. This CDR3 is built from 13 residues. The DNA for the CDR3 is TGCGCCAGCAGCCAGACTAGGGTGGAGACCCAGTACTTC. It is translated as CASSQTRVETQYF. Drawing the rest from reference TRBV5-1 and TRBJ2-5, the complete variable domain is KAGVTQTPRYLIKTRGQQVTLSCSPISGHRSVSWYQQTPGQGLQFLFEYFSETQRNKGNFPGRFSGRQFSNSRSEMNVSTLELGDSALYLCASSQTRVETQYFGPGTRLLVL.